This TCR beta chain was obtained from a study of T cells in Graves' hyperthyroidism and ophthalmopathy. V was cut by 6 bases and J by 10 bases, with 13 bases left in between. Germline CDR1 LGHDT, CDR2 YNNKEL (reference sequence). The CDR3 extends over 13 amino acids. RNA transcripts served as the template for amplifying TCR beta CDR3 regions. Researchers ran a first-round RT-PCR on the TCR CDR3 using the HTBI primer set. Each CDR3 protein gets one entry after TCRdb re-called the multiplex PCR reads with MiXCR. This table holds about 700,000 distinct CDR3 sequences, roughly 45% found once. This clonotype was counted at least ten times.

Sequenced: peripheral blood or thyroid tissue (not recorded which). The receptor was derived from an adult man with Graves' disease, either hyperthyroidism or ophthalmopathy (not recorded which). V gene TRBV3-1 combines with J gene TRBJ1-6, with D perhaps TRBD1 (6 bases). CDR3 in amino acids: CASRQRQDSPLHF. CDR3 DNA sequence: TGTGCCAGCAGACAAAGACAGGACTCACCCCTCCACTTT.